The 14 T cell receptor beta chains below come from one sample, sequenced in a study of CD8 T cells in ankylosing spondylitis. TCRdb re-called the 5' RACE reads with MiXCR, one entry per CDR3 protein. This table holds some 220,000 distinct CDR3 sequences, about 10% found once. The sample comprised blood, either unsorted or a sorted T cell fraction (not recorded which). The receptors come from a male donor with ankylosing spondylitis or in good health (not recorded which).

This clonotype was seen only a few times. The V call is TRBV11-2, the J call TRBJ2-1, with D perhaps TRBD2 (6 bases). Trimming stripped 0 bases from V and 3 bases from J, with 18 bases between. Germline assignment: CDR1 SGHAT and CDR2 FQNNGV. The CDR3 contains 18 residues. Here the CDR3 DNA reads TGTGCCAGCAGCTTAGACTCCACTCCGGGAGTGATCTACAATGAGCAGTTCTTC. Translating gives CASSLDSTPGVIYNEQFF.

The table lists this clonotype with a count of one. The junction and the germline gene differ at one end; a read error may be behind it. The chain links TRBV27 to TRBJ1-1; D gene ambiguous. This CDR3 is 13 amino acids long. Germline V lookup: CDR1 MNHEY, CDR2 SMNVEV (reference sequence). The CDR3 reads CACSSPGNTEAFF. DNA of the CDR3: TGTGCCTGCAGTTCCCCAGGCAACACTGAAGCTTTCTTT.

This clonotype came up many times. V is TRBV5-1 and J is TRBJ2-7; a weak D match, TRBD2 (5 bases). V gave up 6 bases and J gave up 6 bases, with 10 bases separating them. Per germline, CDR1 SGHRS and CDR2 YFSETQ. The CDR3 extends over 11 amino acids. CDR3 coding DNA: TGCGCCAGCACCGCGGAGGCCGAGCAGTACTTC. Protein product: CASTAEAEQYF. Complete variable domain (other parts from reference TRBV5-1 and TRBJ2-7): KAGVTQTPRYLIKTRGQQVTLSCSPISGHRSVSWYQQTPGQGLQFLFEYFSETQRNKGNFPGRFSGRQFSNSRSEMNVSTLELGDSALYLCASTAEAEQYFGPGTRLTVT.

This clonotype was picked up one time. The chain is built from TRBV6-1 and TRBJ1-3; 7 bases map to TRBD1. CDR1 is MNHNS and CDR2 is SASEGT in the germline V gene. J was trimmed by 2 bases and V by 6 bases; bases with no gene match: 13. The CDR3 is made up of 17 amino acids. CDR3 amino acids: CASRTDVRGQAGNTIYF. The CDR3 DNA reads TGTGCCAGCAGGACCGATGTGAGGGGGCAGGCTGGAAACACCATATATTTT.

This clonotype was counted many times. V gene TRBV12-3 or TRBV12-4 combines with J gene TRBJ1-5; D is uncertain. V was shortened by 1 base and J by 6 bases, with 7 bases between the two germline ends. The CDR3 has 13 amino acids. CDR3 nucleotide sequence: TGTGCCAGCAGTTTAGGGGTCTCTCAGCCCCAGCATTTT. Translation gives CASSLGVSQPQHF.

The chain uses TRBV7-2 and TRBJ2-3, with TRBD1 identical over 9 bases. The CDR3 totals 16 residues. V dropped 7 bases and J dropped 1; count of bases not matched to a gene: 9. Per the germline V gene, CDR1 is SGHTA and CDR2 is FQGNSA. CDR3 residues: CASNRHRDRGTDTQYF. The CDR3 DNA reads TGTGCCAGCAACCGACACAGGGACAGGGGCACAGATACGCAGTATTTT. Based on the CDR3 plus reference TRBV7-2 and TRBJ2-3, the full variable domain is GAGVSQSPSNKVTEKGKDVELRCDPISGHTALYWYRQSLGQGLEFLIYFQGNSAPDKSGLPSDRFSAERTGGSVSTLTIQRTQQEDSAVYLCASNRHRDRGTDTQYFGPGTRLTVL.

The chain combines TRBV2 with TRBJ2-6; D unresolved. Germline-derived CDR1 and CDR2 are SNHLY and FYNNEI. CDR3 length: 15 residues. The V and J ends lost 3 bases and 0 bases respectively, with 6 bases between them. DNA of the CDR3: TGTGCCAGCAGTGAGCAGTTCTCTGGGGCCAACGTCCTGACTTTC. This sequence encodes CASSEQFSGANVLTF.

J is TRBJ1-1 and V is TRBV30; tentatively, D is TRBD1 (5 bases). The CDR3 sequence is 14 residues long. Trimming removed 0 bases from V and 3 bases from J, with 11 bases in between. Germline V gene sequence: CDR1 GTSNPN, CDR2 SVGIG (reference sequence). Here the CDR3 reads CAWSVGRLDTEAFF. The CDR3 DNA reads as TGTGCCTGGAGTGTGGGACGCCTTGACACTGAAGCTTTCTTT. The full variable domain, with the rest looked up from reference TRBV30 and TRBJ1-1, is SQTIHQWPATLVQPVGSPLSLECTVEGTSNPNLYWYRQAAGRGLQLLFYSVGIGQISSEVPQNLSASRPQDRQFILSSKKLLLSDSGFYLCAWSVGRLDTEAFFGQGTRLTVV.

The rearrangement links TRBV7-8 to TRBJ2-5; 9 bases map to TRBD2. V shed 5 bases, J shed 9 bases, and the junction held 10 bases outside the gene matches. The V gene's germline CDR1 is SGHVS and CDR2 FQNEAQ. The CDR3 has 14 residues. The CDR3 reads CASSRSGGKEAQYF. The CDR3 DNA reads as TGTGCCAGCAGCCGCAGCGGGGGGAAGGAGGCCCAGTACTTC.

The CDR3 region is CASSFGPGQGSTEAFF. DNA for the CDR3: TGCGCCAGCAGCTTCGGACCGGGACAGGGAAGCACTGAAGCTTTCTTT. The rearrangement uses TRBV5-1 and TRBJ1-1; 9 positions match TRBD1. Trimming took 2 bases from V and 4 from J; bases not matched to a gene: 9. The CDR3 sequence is 16 residues long. The germline CDR1 and CDR2 sequences are SGHRS and YFSETQ.

Ten or more counts support this clonotype. This chain joins TRBV27 and TRBJ1-2; D is possibly TRBD1 (6 bases). This CDR3 spans 14 amino acids. Germline CDR1 MNHEY, CDR2 SMNVEV (reference sequence). V was trimmed by 5 bases and J by 2 bases, leaving 12 bases between them. The CDR3 DNA sequence: TGTGCCAGCAGTCCGCCGACAGGAAACTATGGCTACACCTTC. Translation gives CASSPPTGNYGYTF.

Of note for this clonotype: An end of the junction differs from the germline gene, which may be a read error. As DNA, the CDR3 is TGTGCCTGGAGTAGAGGCAGTACTAGCAATCAGCCCCAACATTTT. Translated: CAWSRGSTSNQPQHF. V usage is TRBV30 and J usage is TRBJ1-5; the D is unclear. The CDR3 loop spans 15 amino acids. Germline V gene lookup returns CDR1 GTSNPN and CDR2 SVGIG (reference sequence).

The rearrangement uses TRBV5-1 and TRBJ2-7, with 8 positions matching TRBD2. Per germline, CDR1 SGHRS and CDR2 YFSETQ. The CDR3 has 15 amino acids. With 3 bases clipped from V and 5 bases from J, the junction kept 10 bases outside the gene matches. The CDR3 region has the DNA TGCGCCAGCAGCTGGGGGGCGCGGGAGGCGCACGAGCAGTACTTC. Amino acids: CASSWGAREAHEQYF.

This CDR3 reads CASSPGGPDSEFF. CDR3 nucleotide sequence: TGTGCCAGCAGCCCCGGGGGACCTGACTCGGAGTTCTTC. The rearrangement uses TRBV7-9 and TRBJ2-1, with D possibly matching TRBD2 (6 bases). Trimming left V 5 bases short and J 14 bases short, with 19 bases between. Germline V gene sequence: CDR1 SEHNR, CDR2 FQNEAQ (reference sequence). CDR3 size: 13 residues.